Each of the 26 T cell receptor beta chains below was sequenced from the same sample in a study of OX40 agonist ivuxolimab in advanced cancers. Preparation of the library involved the immunoSEQ multiplex PCR assay. TCRdb carries this immuneACCESS record with in-frame sequences only. Its versions omit some clonotypes, under half of them owing to an unresolved V gene in the studies checked, with the rest unexplained. In this sample the table shows about 82,000 clones, approximately 85% of which occur a single time. Around 0.21% of the sample is held by the ten biggest clonotypes. Sequencing was performed on CD4+ or CD8+ T cells sorted from blood, taken in a trial of the OX40 agonist ivuxolimab. All receptors derive from an adult with an advanced solid tumor such as melanoma, head and neck, liver or kidney cancer.

V and J are TRBV29-1 and TRBJ2-1, with a tentative D call TRBD1 (6 bases). The V gene's germline CDR1 is SQVTM and CDR2 ANQGSEA. V gave up 6 bases and J gave up 4 bases, with 10 bases separating them. CDR3 length: 12 amino acids. Here the CDR3 reads CSVPTGYNEQFF. The DNA for the CDR3 is TGCAGCGTCCCTACAGGGTACAATGAGCAGTTCTTC.

The chain uses TRBV19 and TRBJ2-1; D gene ambiguous. Looked up from germline, CDR1 is LNHDA and CDR2 is SQIVND (reference sequence). The ends were cut back, 8 bases at V and 0 bases at J, with 23 bases in the middle. This CDR3 has 18 amino acids. For the CDR3, the DNA is TGTGCCAGTTCTGGACCCCGAGGAAGGCAAAACTCCTACAATGAGCAGTTCTTC. This sequence encodes CASSGPRGRQNSYNEQFF.

The genes are TRBV28 and TRBJ1-1; 7 positions agree with TRBD1. The V and J ends lost 10 bases and 0 bases, in that order; junction bases with no gene match: 2. CDR1 and CDR2 from the germline V gene are MDHEN and SYDVKM. The CDR3 consists of 12 residues. The CDR3 nucleotides are TGTGCCATCAGGGGGATGAACACTGAAGCTTTCTTT. It specifies CAIRGMNTEAFF.

This CDR3 is CASSLRQGILNTQYF. The CDR3 DNA sequence: TGTGCCAGCAGCTTGAGACAGGGAATTTTAAATACGCAGTATTTT. This sequence joins TRBV5-4 and TRBJ2-3, with TRBD1 matching over 7 bases. V dropped 1 base and J dropped 7; count of bases not matched to a gene: 9. Germline V gene data show CDR1 as SGHNT and CDR2 as YYREEE (reference sequence). The CDR3 consists of 15 residues.

The chain employs TRBV4-1 and TRBJ1-4; a possible D gene is TRBD1 (6 bases). From germline, CDR1 is MGHRA and CDR2 YSYEKL. The ends were cut back, 4 bases at V and 6 bases at J, with 15 bases in the middle. CDR3 length: 15 residues. CDR3 protein: CASSRKGGLDEKLFF. In DNA, the CDR3 is TGCGCCAGCAGCCGAAAAGGGGGGTTAGATGAAAAACTGTTTTTT.

This chain joins TRBV7-2 and TRBJ2-7; a weak D match, TRBD1 (5 bases). Germline V gene lookup returns CDR1 SGHTA and CDR2 FQGNSA. The length of the CDR3 is 14 residues. V dropped 0 bases and J dropped 2 bases, with 8 bases sitting between them. CDR3 amino acids: CASSLAQGTYEQYF. CDR3 DNA sequence: TGTGCCAGCAGCTTAGCGCAGGGAACCTACGAGCAGTACTTC. The whole variable domain, filled in from reference TRBV7-2 and TRBJ2-7, reads GAGVSQSPSNKVTEKGKDVELRCDPISGHTALYWYRQSLGQGLEFLIYFQGNSAPDKSGLPSDRFSAERTGGSVSTLTIQRTQQEDSAVYLCASSLAQGTYEQYFGPGTRLTVT.

The chain couples TRBV11-3 to TRBJ2-1; D remains unclear. Trimming left V 0 bases short and J 4 bases short, with 7 bases between. Germline V lookup: CDR1 SGHNT, CDR2 YENEEA. There are 14 residues in the CDR3. The CDR3 DNA sequence: TGTGCCAGCAGCTTAGAAGCAACTTACAATGAGCAGTTCTTC. Residues: CASSLEATYNEQFF.

The rearrangement links TRBV9 to TRBJ2-1; 14 bases line up with TRBD2. Germline V gives CDR1 SGDLS, CDR2 YYNGEE. Trimming took 2 bases from V and 4 from J; bases not matched to a gene: 2. This CDR3 is built from 16 residues. CDR3 nucleotide sequence: TGTGCCAGCAGCGTTGGGACTAGCGGGGGTTACAATGAGCAGTTCTTC. Translating gives CASSVGTSGGYNEQFF.

The rearrangement joins TRBV6-1 to TRBJ1-2, with unresolved D. Germline V gene sequence: CDR1 MNHNS, CDR2 SASEGT. The CDR3 runs 15 residues. The ends were cut back, 5 bases at V and 2 bases at J, with 15 bases in the middle. Written as DNA, the CDR3 is TGTGCCAGCAGTCGGGCCCAACACCTCAACTATGGCTACACCTTC. This gives the protein CASSRAQHLNYGYTF.

V gene TRBV2 combines with J gene TRBJ2-1, with a tentative D call TRBD1 (6 bases). This CDR3 region has 14 residues. Germline V gives CDR1 SNHLY, CDR2 FYNNEI. V lost 4 bases, J lost 6 bases, and 13 bases lay in between. CDR3 loop: CASSVARTVNEQFF. For the CDR3, the DNA is TGTGCCAGCAGTGTTGCCCGGACAGTCAATGAGCAGTTCTTC.

The chain uses TRBV6-4 and TRBJ2-3; D perhaps matches TRBD1 (6 bases). Germline CDR1 MRHNA, CDR2 SNTAGT. The CDR3 covers 15 residues. V was clipped by 4 bases and J by 0 bases, with 11 bases between them. The CDR3 nucleotides read TGTGCCAGCAGTGTTTCAGGGGCTAGCACAGATACGCAGTATTTT. This gives the protein CASSVSGASTDTQYF.

The rearrangement links TRBV7-8 to TRBJ2-1; the match to TRBD2 covers 8 bases. The germline V gene encodes CDR1 SGHVS and CDR2 FQNEAQ. V lost 2 bases to trimming and J lost 4 bases; unmatched junction nucleotides: 4. This CDR3 comprises 15 residues. CDR3: CASSLNSGGYNEQFF. CDR3 DNA: TGTGCCAGCAGCTTAAACAGCGGGGGTTACAATGAGCAGTTCTTC.

This clone was counted between two and nine times. The V and J genes are TRBV9 and TRBJ1-6; TRBD1 aligns across 8 bases. This CDR3 has 15 amino acids. Germline lookup yields CDR1 SGDLS and CDR2 YYNGEE. The V gene end was trimmed by 0 bases and the J gene end by 8 bases; junction bases not matched to a gene: 4. The CDR3 DNA is TGTGCCAGCAGCGTAGAAGACAGGGGTTATTCACCCCTCCACTTT. Its translation: CASSVEDRGYSPLHF.

J is TRBJ1-2 and V is TRBV23-1, with D perhaps matching TRBD1 (6 bases). TRBV23-1 is designated an ORF whose function remains uncertain. The CDR3 has 14 amino acids. V was shortened by 2 bases and J by 3 bases, with 10 bases between the two germline ends. As DNA, the CDR3 is TGCGCCAGCAGTCAAGGACAGCGCCACTATGGCTACACCTTC. Translation gives CASSQGQRHYGYTF.

The V and J genes are TRBV6-6 and TRBJ2-7, with 10 bases lining up with TRBD2. CDR3 length equals 14 residues. Germline loops: CDR1 MNHNY, CDR2 SVGAGI (reference sequence). The CDR3 nucleotides are TGTGCCAGCAGTTACCGCGTGACTAGCGGGCCCGTTAGCGTC. The encoded protein is CASSYRVTSGPVSV.

This chain joins TRBV7-9 and TRBJ1-2; TRBD1 aligns across 8 bases. The CDR3 totals 14 residues. Trimming took 4 bases from V and 1 from J; bases not matched to a gene: 2. Looked up from germline, CDR1 is SEHNR and CDR2 is FQNEAQ (reference sequence). The CDR3 DNA sequence: TGTGCCAGCAGCTGGACAGGGCTTAACTATGGCTACACCTTC. Protein product: CASSWTGLNYGYTF. Based on the CDR3 plus reference TRBV7-9 and TRBJ1-2, the full variable domain is DTGVSQNPRHKITKRGQNVTFRCDPISEHNRLYWYRQTLGQGPEFLTYFQNEAQLEKSRLLSDRFSAERPKGSFSTLEIQRTEQGDSAMYLCASSWTGLNYGYTFGSGTRLTVV.

In its sample, this clone was seen a few times. The J gene is TRBJ2-2, the V gene TRBV27; D gene ambiguous. Per the germline V gene, CDR1 is MNHEY and CDR2 is SMNVEV (reference sequence). V gave up 5 bases and J gave up 0 bases, with 7 bases separating them. The CDR3 loop spans 14 amino acids. This chain's CDR3 is CASSRTPNTGELFF. The CDR3 DNA is TGTGCCAGCAGTCGAACCCCGAACACCGGGGAGCTGTTTTTT.

The chain carries TRBV2 and TRBJ2-2; the D call may be TRBD1 or TRBD2 (5 bases each). The CDR3 consists of 14 residues. Trimming took off 3 bases at V and 6 bases at J, with 11 bases between the two ends. Germline assignment: CDR1 SNHLY and CDR2 FYNNEI. CDR3 residues: CASSESQGAGELFF. The DNA of the CDR3 is TGTGCCAGCAGTGAGTCGCAGGGAGCCGGGGAGCTGTTTTTT.

CDR3 amino acids: CASSFTSGGNAAKNIQYF. The CDR3 region has the DNA TGTGCCAGCAGCTTTACTAGCGGGGGGAATGCGGCCAAAAACATTCAGTACTTC. This chain uses TRBV7-9 with TRBJ2-4; 12 nucleotides line up with TRBD2. This CDR3 spans 18 amino acids. V gave up 3 bases and J gave up 1 base; unmatched junction bases: 7. Germline CDR1 SEHNR, CDR2 FQNEAQ (reference sequence).

J is TRBJ2-1 and V is TRBV19; 11 nucleotides agree with TRBD2. The CDR3 is 17 amino acids. The trim removed 8 bases at V and 4 bases at J, leaving 13 bases unmatched. Germline V gene sequence: CDR1 LNHDA, CDR2 SQIVND (reference sequence). CDR3 bases: TGTGCCAGTCTCGGACTAGCGGGCGGTAGGGGTTACAATGAGCAGTTCTTC. Its translation: CASLGLAGGRGYNEQFF. The full variable domain, in which reference TRBV19 and TRBJ2-1 provide the parts outside the CDR3, is DGGITQSPKYLFRKEGQNVTLSCEQNLNHDAMYWYRQDPGQGLRLIYYSQIVNDFQKGDIAEGYSVSREKKESFPLTVTSAQKNPTAFYLCASLGLAGGRGYNEQFFGPGTRLTVL.

The gene calls are TRBV7-2 and TRBJ2-7; weak D call: TRBD2 (5 bases). From germline, CDR1 is SGHTA and CDR2 FQGNSA. The CDR3 is made up of 14 amino acids. Trimming removed 8 bases from V and 5 bases from J, with 19 bases in between. CDR3 amino acids: CASAQLVLFDEQYF. The CDR3 DNA sequence: TGTGCCAGCGCCCAACTAGTTCTTTTCGACGAGCAGTACTTC.

The V gene is TRBV7-8, the J gene TRBJ2-3; 8 bases fit TRBD2. CDR1 is SGHVS and CDR2 is FQNEAQ in the germline V gene. The CDR3 extends over 14 amino acids. V shed 2 bases and J 10 bases; nucleotides not matched to a gene: 8. DNA for the CDR3: TGTGCCAGCAGCTTAACGAGAAGCGGGGGAGCGCAGTATTTT. Translated: CASSLTRSGGAQYF.

This sequence joins TRBV28 and TRBJ2-1, with TRBD2 as a possible D gene (7 bases). Trimming pared 7 bases from V and 9 bases from J, leaving 13 bases between. This CDR3 has 12 residues. The germline V gene encodes CDR1 MDHEN and CDR2 SYDVKM. As DNA, the CDR3 is TGTGCCAGCACTCAAAGGGGGGGTGAGCAGTTCTTC. This encodes CASTQRGGEQFF.

The table lists this clone with a few counts. The J gene is TRBJ2-3, the V gene TRBV6-6; TRBD2 is a possible D gene (6 bases). The CDR3 extends over 15 amino acids. Germline V gives CDR1 MNHNY, CDR2 SVGAGI (reference sequence). Trimming shortened V by 6 bases and J by 1 base, and 14 bases separated the two germline ends. The CDR3 sequence: CASSTHERGTDTQYF. The CDR3 coding sequence is TGTGCCAGCAGCACCCACGAGCGGGGCACAGATACGCAGTATTTT.

The chain carries TRBV10-3 and TRBJ1-2; no clear D gene. This CDR3 region has 12 residues. Germline CDR1 ENHRY, CDR2 SYGVKD. V gave up 3 bases and J gave up 2 bases, with 4 bases separating them. The CDR3 nucleotides are TGTGCCATCAGTGACATGAACTATGGCTACACCTTC. Residues: CAISDMNYGYTF.

The CDR3 DNA reads TGTGCCAGCAGCTTAGACGGGGGGAGTCATGGCTACACCTTC. Amino acids: CASSLDGGSHGYTF. The chain is built from TRBV7-8 and TRBJ1-2; maybe TRBD1 (5 bases). In germline, CDR1 is SGHVS, CDR2 FQNEAQ. V lost 1 base, J lost 6 bases, and 12 bases lay in between. The CDR3 totals 14 residues.